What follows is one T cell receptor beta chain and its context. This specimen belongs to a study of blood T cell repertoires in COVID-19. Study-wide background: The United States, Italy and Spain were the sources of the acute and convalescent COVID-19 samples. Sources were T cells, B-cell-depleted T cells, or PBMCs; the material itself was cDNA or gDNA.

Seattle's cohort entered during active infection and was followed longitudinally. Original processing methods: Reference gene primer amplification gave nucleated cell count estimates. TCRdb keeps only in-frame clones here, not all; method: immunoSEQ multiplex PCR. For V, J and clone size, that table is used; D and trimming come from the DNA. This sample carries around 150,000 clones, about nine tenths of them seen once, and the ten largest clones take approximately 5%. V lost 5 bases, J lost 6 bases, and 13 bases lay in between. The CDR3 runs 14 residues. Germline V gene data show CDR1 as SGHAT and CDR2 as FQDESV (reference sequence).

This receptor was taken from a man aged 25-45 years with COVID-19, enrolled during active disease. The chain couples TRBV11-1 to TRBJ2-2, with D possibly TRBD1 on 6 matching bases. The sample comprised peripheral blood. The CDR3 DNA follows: TGTGCCAGCAGCCGGTTACAGGGTCCCGGGGAGCTGTTTTTT. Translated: CASSRLQGPGELFF.